The entry below describes one TCR beta chain. The data were obtained in a study of cytomegalovirus exposure and HLA in healthy donors. There are 16 residues in the CDR3. The V and J ends lost 2 bases and 7 bases, in that order; junction bases with no gene match: 11. Per the germline V gene, CDR1 is KGHSH and CDR2 is LQKENI. Primers included in the PCR were 60 Vbeta and 13 Jbeta primers. TCRdb keeps only in-frame clones here, not all; method: immunoSEQ multiplex PCR. Its table lists about 55,000 clones. The sequenced sample consisted of PBMCs. The clonotype was recovered from a woman aged 55-70 years in good health and CMV-seropositive. The V call is TRBV18, the J call TRBJ2-1, with 7 bases matching TRBD1. The CDR3 nucleotides are TGTGCCAGCTCACCATTAGACAGGGTAGGATGGAATGAGCAGTTCTTC. This gives the protein CASSPLDRVGWNEQFF.